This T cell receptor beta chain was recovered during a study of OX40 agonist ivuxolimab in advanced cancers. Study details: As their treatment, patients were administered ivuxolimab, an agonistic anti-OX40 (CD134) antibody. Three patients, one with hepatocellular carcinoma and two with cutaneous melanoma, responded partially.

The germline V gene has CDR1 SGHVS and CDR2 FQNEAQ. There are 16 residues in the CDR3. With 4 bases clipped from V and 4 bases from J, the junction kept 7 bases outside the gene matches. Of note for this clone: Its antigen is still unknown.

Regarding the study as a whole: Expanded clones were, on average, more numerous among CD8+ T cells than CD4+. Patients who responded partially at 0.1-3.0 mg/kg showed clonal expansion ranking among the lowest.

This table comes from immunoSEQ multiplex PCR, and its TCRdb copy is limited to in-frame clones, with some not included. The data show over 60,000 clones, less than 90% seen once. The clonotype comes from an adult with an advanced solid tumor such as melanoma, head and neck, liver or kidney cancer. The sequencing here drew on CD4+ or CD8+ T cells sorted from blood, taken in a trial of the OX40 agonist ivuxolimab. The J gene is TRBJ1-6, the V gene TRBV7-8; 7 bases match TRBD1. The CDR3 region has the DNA TGTGCCAGCAGCTCCGACAGGGACTCGTATAATTCACCCCTCCACTTT. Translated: CASSSDRDSYNSPLHF.